The 8 T cell receptor beta chains below all came from one sample that was sequenced in a study of patients and donors after allogeneic stem cell transplantation. TCRdb reanalysed the RT-PCR reads using MiXCR and keeps one entry per CDR3 protein. The data show roughly 960,000 distinct CDR3 sequences, about a sixth seen once. The sequenced sample consisted of blood, either unsorted or a sorted T cell fraction (not recorded which). These receptor sequences come from a human donor who was either an allogeneic HSCT recipient or a stem cell or donor lymphocyte infusion donor (not recorded which). It is not recorded whose cells these are; they may come from a transplant donor.

V gene TRBV2 combines with J gene TRBJ2-3; 7 nucleotides line up with TRBD1. Trimming took 4 bases from V and 2 from J; bases not matched to a gene: 6. The CDR3 runs 15 residues. CDR1 is SNHLY and CDR2 is FYNNEI in the germline V gene. The CDR3 reads CASSVGQTPTDTQYF. The CDR3 DNA is TGTGCCAGCAGTGTGGGACAGACCCCCACAGATACGCAGTATTTT.

The rearrangement links TRBV6-6 to TRBJ2-1; D is perhaps TRBD1 (6 bases). The CDR3 is 13 amino acids. Trimming removed 5 bases at V and 8 bases at J, with 13 bases between. Germline CDR1 reads MNHNY; CDR2 reads SVGAGI (reference sequence). For the CDR3, the DNA is TGTGCCAGCAGTCAGGCAGGGGCCGATGAGCAGTTCTTC. Its protein product is CASSQAGADEQFF.

The chain couples TRBV9 to TRBJ2-7; D is possibly TRBD1 or TRBD2 (5 bases each). Deletions cut 7 bases from V and 0 bases from J, with 17 bases between. The CDR3 totals 15 residues. CDR1 and CDR2 from the germline V gene are SGDLS and YYNGEE. The CDR3 nucleotides read TGTGCCAGCTCCGAGGGGACCACCTTCTCCTACGAGCAGTACTTC. Encoded protein: CASSEGTTFSYEQYF. Full variable domain (remainder filled in from reference TRBV9 and TRBJ2-7): DSGVTQTPKHLITATGQRVTLRCSPRSGDLSVYWYQQSLDQGLQFLIQYYNGEERAKGNILERFSAQQFPDLHSELNLSSLELGDSALYFCASSEGTTFSYEQYFGPGTRLTVT.

The rearrangement joins TRBV5-1 to TRBJ2-2; D remains unclear. Trimming shortened V by 4 bases and J by 2 bases, and 12 bases separated the two germline ends. CDR3 size: 15 residues. Germline lookup yields CDR1 SGHRS and CDR2 YFSETQ. CDR3 DNA: TGCGCCAGCAGCCCCCGGCGTATAAACACCGGGGAGCTGTTTTTT. This codes for CASSPRRINTGELFF.

A few counts support this clonotype. The chain combines TRBV12-3 or TRBV12-4 with TRBJ2-3, with 10 bases fitting TRBD2. The CDR3 covers 13 residues. J gave up 4 bases and V 8 bases, and 3 bases lay outside the gene matches. CDR3 loop: CASGSGRADTQYF. For the CDR3, the DNA is TGTGCCAGCGGAAGCGGGAGGGCAGATACGCAGTATTTT.

The chain uses TRBV2 and TRBJ2-1, with TRBD2 matching over 9 bases. V lost 6 bases, J lost 0 bases, and 12 bases stayed unmatched. This CDR3 contains 18 residues. CDR1 is SNHLY and CDR2 is FYNNEI in the germline V gene. The CDR3 sequence: CASRKGLGSGSSYNEQFF. In DNA, the CDR3 is TGTGCCAGCAGGAAGGGATTGGGTAGCGGGAGCTCCTACAATGAGCAGTTCTTC.

This chain joins TRBV12-3 or TRBV12-4 and TRBJ2-7; 10 bases line up with TRBD1. V dropped 7 bases and J dropped 7; count of bases not matched to a gene: 10. This CDR3 region has 14 residues. The CDR3 DNA reads as TGTGCCAGCAACCCGGGACAGGGGTTTGTGGAGCAGTACTTC. The encoded protein is CASNPGQGFVEQYF.

The rearrangement links TRBV5-1 to TRBJ1-2, with a tentative D call TRBD1 (6 bases). The germline CDR1 and CDR2 sequences are SGHRS and YFSETQ. The CDR3 length is 15 residues. V dropped 0 bases and J dropped 4 bases, with 13 bases sitting between them. CDR3 sequence: CASSLEGQGSYGYTF. CDR3 coding DNA: TGCGCCAGCAGCTTGGAGGGGCAGGGGTCCTATGGCTACACCTTC. Combining the CDR3 with reference TRBV5-1 and TRBJ1-2 gives the whole variable domain KAGVTQTPRYLIKTRGQQVTLSCSPISGHRSVSWYQQTPGQGLQFLFEYFSETQRNKGNFPGRFSGRQFSNSRSEMNVSTLELGDSALYLCASSLEGQGSYGYTFGSGTRLTVV.